A selection of T cell receptor beta chains follows, all from one sample in a study of T cells in Graves' hyperthyroidism and ophthalmopathy. One entry per CDR3 protein results from TCRdb running MiXCR on the multiplex PCR reads. Here the sample spans about 180,000 distinct CDR3 sequences, approximately 17% being singletons. Sequenced material: blood. These receptors all stem from a woman in her forties or fifties with Graves' hyperthyroidism. The CDR3 runs from the conserved cysteine through the conserved F or W. The D gene is left open where the match is weak. Some rows have no size entry. The others give once, few or many, or a class for an expanded clone.

V gene	J gene	clone size	D gene	CDR3 protein	CDR3 DNA
TRBV7-2	TRBJ2-5	NA	TRBD2	CASSLGWASGGAVETQYF	TGTGCCAGCAGCTTAGGCTGGGCTAGCGGGGGGGCCGTAGAGACCCAGTACTTC
TRBV7-2	TRBJ2-7	many	NA	CASNHGSQYQYEQYF	TGTGCCAGCAACCACGGGTCCCAATACCAATACGAGCAGTACTTC
TRBV3-1	TRBJ1-1	many	NA	CASSQGPKNTEAFF	TGTGCCAGCAGCCAAGGTCCGAAGAACACTGAAGCTTTCTTT
TRBV11-2	TRBJ1-1	NA	NA	CASSTLRGGRQNTEAFF	TGTGCCAGCAGCACCCTACGGGGAGGGAGGCAGAACACTGAAGCTTTCTTT
TRBV11-1	TRBJ2-1	many	NA	CASRRAAVDNEQFF	TGTGCCAGCAGGAGAGCAGCTGTGGACAATGAGCAGTTCTTC
TRBV24-1	TRBJ2-3	many	TRBD2	CATSDPLLAGGADTQYF	TGTGCCACCAGTGATCCCCTCCTGGCGGGGGGCGCAGATACGCAGTATTTT
TRBV6-1	TRBJ1-5	many	NA	CASSEKGGQRQPQHF	TGTGCCAGCAGTGAAAAGGGGGGCCAAAGGCAGCCCCAGCATTTT
TRBV5-1	TRBJ1-1	many	NA	CASSLIEGKANTEAFF	TGCGCCAGCAGCTTAATCGAGGGCAAAGCGAACACTGAAGCTTTCTTT
TRBV10-3	TRBJ2-5	many	TRBD1	CAISEPQGAETQYF	TGTGCCATCAGTGAGCCACAGGGGGCCGAGACCCAGTACTTC
TRBV7-2	TRBJ2-2	NA	TRBD2	CASSSSGGLNTGELFF	TGTGCCAGCAGCTCTAGCGGGGGCTTAAACACCGGGGAGCTGTTTTTT